The clone carrying this T cell receptor (beta chain) was seen repeatedly, ten times or more. V gave up 5 bases and J gave up 4 bases, with 15 bases separating them. The CDR3 covers 15 residues. This record belongs to a study of CXCR3 chemokines and chemotherapy response in bladder cancer. TCRdb processed the PCR reads anew with MiXCR; each CDR3 protein has one entry. The sample records approximately 8,300 distinct CDR3 sequences, under 25% being singletons. Sample acquisition took place from a patient whose treatment included neoadjuvant chemotherapy. This clonotype originated in a human donor with bladder cancer that did not respond to neoadjuvant chemotherapy. This chain links TRBV12-3 or TRBV12-4 with TRBJ1-5, with a weak D call TRBD1 (5 bases). CDR3 DNA: TGTGCCAGCAGTGAGGGACGCCTGGAGAATCAGCCCCAGCATTTT. Encoded protein: CASSEGRLENQPQHF.